These 24 T cell receptor beta chains were all obtained from the same sample, sequenced in a study of long-term antiretroviral therapy in people with HIV. Version v3.0 of the immunoSEQ assay was performed at survey level. TCRdb keeps only in-frame clones here, not all; method: immunoSEQ multiplex PCR. The sample consists of around 15,000 clones, approximately 96% of them appearing once. The source was unsorted PBMCs, collected roughly 10 years after starting antiretroviral therapy. The source is a man aged 25 to 40 with HIV.

The rearrangement uses TRBV11-3 and TRBJ2-7; unclear D gene. Trimming took 5 bases from V and 3 from J, leaving 8 bases between them. This CDR3 has 12 amino acids. From germline, CDR1 is SGHNT and CDR2 YENEEA. The CDR3 nucleotides are TGTGCCAGCAGCCCCGACGGCTACGAGCAGTACTTC. Protein: CASSPDGYEQYF.

The J gene is TRBJ1-2, the V gene TRBV29-1; 7 nucleotides agree with TRBD1. CDR3 length: 12 residues. With V trimmed by 2 bases and J by 4 bases, 1 base remained unmatched. Germline CDR1 and CDR2: SQVTM and ANQGSEA. CDR3 sequence: CSVETGVYGYTF. CDR3 bases: TGCAGCGTTGAAACAGGGGTCTATGGCTACACCTTC.

This chain links TRBV10-2 with TRBJ2-7; D gene uncertain. The germline gives CDR1 WSHSY, CDR2 SAAADI. The CDR3 length is 12 residues. Trimming took off 8 bases at V and 4 bases at J, with 12 bases between the two ends. The CDR3 spells CASRQGLYEQYF. CDR3 DNA: TGCGCCAGCCGTCAAGGGTTATACGAGCAGTACTTC.

The genes are TRBV5-8 and TRBJ2-3; D is unclear. The CDR3 totals 12 residues. CDR1 is SGHTS, CDR2 YDEGEE, per germline. Trimming stripped 7 bases from V and 8 bases from J, with 14 bases between. The CDR3 bases are TGTGCCAGCGGCCAGCTGATAGGTACGCAGTATTTT. Its translation is CASGQLIGTQYF.

This chain connects TRBV27 to TRBJ2-7, with 7 nucleotides matching TRBD2. The V and J ends lost 6 bases and 0 bases, in that order; junction bases with no gene match: 5. The V gene's germline CDR1 is MNHEY and CDR2 SMNVEV (reference sequence). The CDR3 contains 14 residues. CDR3 loop: CASSPRDYSYEQYF. The CDR3 DNA sequence: TGTGCCAGCAGCCCCCGGGACTACTCCTACGAGCAGTACTTC.

This rearrangement joins TRBV4-1 to TRBJ2-1, with a tentative D call TRBD1 (6 bases). The V end lost 3 bases, the J end lost 1 base, and 10 bases lay between the germline ends. Germline V gene data show CDR1 as MGHRA and CDR2 as YSYEKL. There are 15 residues in the CDR3. The chain's CDR3 is CASSQGTGSYNEQFF. The CDR3 DNA reads as TGCGCCAGCAGCCAGGGCACAGGGTCCTACAATGAGCAGTTCTTC.

This chain connects TRBV7-9 to TRBJ1-1; D is possibly TRBD1 (5 bases). CDR1 and CDR2 from the germline V gene are SEHNR and FQNEAQ (reference sequence). CDR3 size: 17 residues. Trimming shortened V by 5 bases and J by 1 base, and 20 bases separated the two germline ends. The CDR3 spells CASSPSGVGLKNTEAFF. CDR3 DNA sequence: TGTGCCAGCAGCCCCTCGGGGGTAGGTTTAAAGAACACTGAAGCTTTCTTT.

The gene calls are TRBV6-5 and TRBJ2-5; D possibly corresponds to TRBD2 (6 bases). V dropped 5 bases and J dropped 1 base, with 8 bases sitting between them. The length of the CDR3 is 13 residues. Germline loops: CDR1 MNHEY, CDR2 SVGAGI. The CDR3 region is CASSRDFQETQYF. The CDR3 coding sequence is TGTGCCAGCAGTCGGGACTTCCAAGAGACCCAGTACTTC.

The CDR3, as DNA: TGTGCCAGCAGCCAAAGCGGGGTGAGCACAGATACGCAGTATTTT. This sequence encodes CASSQSGVSTDTQYF. The rearrangement joins TRBV16 to TRBJ2-3; 7 bases map to TRBD2. The CDR3 extends over 15 amino acids. With V trimmed by 2 bases and J by 0 bases, 2 bases remained unmatched. Looked up from germline, CDR1 is KGHSY and CDR2 is FQNENV.

The rearrangement uses TRBV4-2 and TRBJ2-3; TRBD1 is a possible D gene (5 bases). The CDR3 runs to 16 residues. CDR1 is LGHNA and CDR2 is YNFKEQ in the germline V gene. V lost 0 bases, J lost 0 bases, and 10 bases lay in between. CDR3 bases: TGTGCCAGCAGCCAAGAGGAAAGGGGTAGCACAGATACGCAGTATTTT. Protein product: CASSQEERGSTDTQYF.

This clone occurred a few times. The chain couples TRBV27 to TRBJ1-1; D gene unclear. CDR3 length equals 14 residues. Between the trimmed V and J ends, which lost 3 bases and 5 bases, there was a span of 13 bases. Germline CDR1 reads MNHEY; CDR2 reads SMNVEV (reference sequence). CDR3 in DNA: TGTGCCAGCAGTTTGGGGAGCTTTGTTACTGAAGCTTTCTTT. It specifies CASSLGSFVTEAFF.

This chain uses TRBV4-2 with TRBJ2-7; D may be TRBD1 or TRBD2 (5 bases each). CDR1 LGHNA and CDR2 YNFKEQ come from the germline V gene. The germline V and J ends were trimmed by 4 bases and 0 bases, with 13 bases remaining between them. The CDR3 runs to 15 residues. The CDR3 is CASSPGTESSYEQYF. The CDR3 DNA is TGTGCCAGCAGCCCCGGGACGGAGAGCTCCTACGAGCAGTACTTC.

The rearrangement uses TRBV6-5 and TRBJ1-3; unclear D gene. This CDR3 contains 13 residues. Between the trimmed V and J ends, which lost 9 bases and 5 bases, there was a span of 14 bases. Germline assignment: CDR1 MNHEY and CDR2 SVGAGI. In DNA, the CDR3 is TGTGCCAGTAAACCCGCCATTCGAAACACCATATATTTT. Protein product: CASKPAIRNTIYF.

The V call is TRBV18, the J call TRBJ2-3; D not certain. V was cut by 2 bases and J by 4 bases, with 16 bases left in between. The germline gives CDR1 KGHSH, CDR2 LQKENI. The CDR3 has 16 amino acids. DNA of the CDR3: TGTGCCAGCTCACCAAGGTCGCTCCCCGTGGCAGATACGCAGTATTTT. It encodes CASSPRSLPVADTQYF.

The CDR3 bases are TGTGCCAGCTCACCAGATGCGGGGGAACGGGCCGAGCAGTACGTC. Protein product: CASSPDAGERAEQYV. The rearrangement uses TRBV18 and TRBJ2-7; 7 bases map to TRBD2. Germline V gene lookup returns CDR1 KGHSH and CDR2 LQKENI. The CDR3 covers 15 residues. The V and J ends lost 2 bases and 6 bases, in that order; junction bases with no gene match: 10.

This chain connects TRBV7-9 to TRBJ1-6, with 8 bases aligning to TRBD1. The CDR3 runs 18 residues. Germline CDR1 reads SEHNR; CDR2 reads FQNEAQ (reference sequence). Trimming cost V 1 base and J 2 bases; bases outside gene matches: 7. DNA for the CDR3: TGTGCCAGCAGCTTAGACGTAGGGGGACAGGCCTATAATTCACCCCTCCACTTT. Protein sequence: CASSLDVGGQAYNSPLHF. The full variable domain, rest sourced from reference TRBV7-9 and TRBJ1-6, is DTGVSQNPRHKITKRGQNVTFRCDPISEHNRLYWYRQTLGQGPEFLTYFQNEAQLEKSRLLSDRFSAERPKGSFSTLEIQRTEQGDSAMYLCASSLDVGGQAYNSPLHFGNGTRLTVT.

The V call is TRBV14, the J call TRBJ2-5; no definite D call. The CDR3 is 13 residues long. V was clipped by 6 bases and J by 2 bases, with 10 bases between them. Per germline, CDR1 SGHDN and CDR2 FVKESK. CDR3 region: CASRQAVQETQYF. The CDR3 bases are TGTGCCAGCAGGCAGGCAGTACAAGAGACCCAGTACTTC.

The chain recombines TRBV19 with TRBJ2-3; maybe TRBD1 (6 bases). Germline V gene lookup returns CDR1 LNHDA and CDR2 SQIVND (reference sequence). The CDR3 runs to 13 residues. Trimming took 5 bases from V and 2 from J, leaving 8 bases between them. In DNA, the CDR3 is TGTGCCAGTAGTTACAGGGTCACAGATACGCAGTATTTT. It encodes CASSYRVTDTQYF.

The gene calls are TRBV5-1 and TRBJ1-2; a possible D gene is TRBD1 (6 bases). V was clipped by 0 bases and J by 7 bases, with 16 bases between them. Per germline, CDR1 SGHRS and CDR2 YFSETQ. The CDR3 is 15 residues long. The CDR3 DNA is TGCGCCAGCAGCTTGGGCCTCACAGGGACGGGTGGCTACACCTTC. It codes for CASSLGLTGTGGYTF.

This chain joins TRBV18 and TRBJ1-6; maybe TRBD1 (5 bases). Per germline, CDR1 KGHSH and CDR2 LQKENI. Trimming stripped 2 bases from V and 6 bases from J, with 11 bases between. CDR3 length: 15 amino acids. CDR3 protein: CASSPSGPINSPLHF. CDR3 nucleotide sequence: TGTGCCAGCTCACCATCGGGGCCCATTAATTCACCCCTCCACTTT.

This clone was seen only once. The V and J genes are TRBV2 and TRBJ2-5, with D perhaps TRBD2 (7 bases). The CDR3 consists of 14 residues. Trimming left V 4 bases short and J 4 bases short, with 13 bases between. The germline V gene has CDR1 SNHLY and CDR2 FYNNEI. CDR3 DNA: TGTGCCAGCAGTGCGGAAGGGGGGGTAGAGACCCAGTACTTC. It specifies CASSAEGGVETQYF.

The chain uses TRBV7-2 and TRBJ2-3; TRBD2 might be the D (5 bases). The CDR3 is 16 residues long. Per the germline V gene, CDR1 is SGHTA and CDR2 is FQGNSA. V lost 4 bases and J 2 bases, leaving 16 bases between the germline ends. CDR3 nucleotide sequence: TGTGCCAGCAGCTCCCAGATGGCAGCGGCCACAGATACGCAGTATTTT. Its translation is CASSSQMAAATDTQYF.

V usage is TRBV19 and J usage is TRBJ2-6; D is unresolved. Looked up from germline, CDR1 is LNHDA and CDR2 is SQIVND (reference sequence). The V gene lost 0 bases and the J gene lost 1 base, with 7 bases spanning the gap. CDR3 length: 16 amino acids. CDR3 nucleotide sequence: TGTGCCAGTAGTATAGAAGCAGGATCTGGGGCCAACGTCCTGACTTTC. Translation: CASSIEAGSGANVLTF.

The rearrangement uses TRBV19 and TRBJ1-5; 8 nucleotides align to TRBD1. In germline, CDR1 is LNHDA, CDR2 SQIVND (reference sequence). V lost 5 bases, J lost 6 bases, and 12 bases stayed unmatched. There are 16 residues in the CDR3. CDR3 residues: CASSLAYDRGSQPQHF. The CDR3, as DNA: TGTGCCAGTAGTTTGGCTTACGACAGGGGAAGTCAGCCCCAGCATTTT.